This T cell receptor (beta chain) emerged from a study of blood T cell repertoires in COVID-19. Across the whole study: In each case, the material was cDNA or gDNA derived from T cells, B-cell-depleted T cells, or PBMCs.

In the original workflow: From reference gene primer amplification, estimates of nucleated cell counts were derived. Measured with immunoSEQ multiplex PCR; TCRdb has only the in-frame clones, and not every one. The V and J calls and clone size are taken from that table; D and trimming were inferred from the DNA. The table includes 80,000 to 100,000 clones, approximately 86% detected once. V lost 5 bases, J lost 3 bases, and 3 bases stayed unmatched. Germline lookup yields CDR1 SEHNR and CDR2 FQNEAQ (reference sequence). The CDR3 is 15 amino acids. The chain couples TRBV7-9 to TRBJ2-1; 11 nucleotides agree with TRBD2. The receptor comes from a man in his 70s with active or convalescent COVID-19. The sample comprised peripheral blood. In DNA, the CDR3 is TGTGCCAGCAGCCTCGGACTAGCGGGCTACAATGAGCAGTTCTTC. Translating it yields CASSLGLAGYNEQFF. The whole variable domain, remainder taken from reference TRBV7-9 and TRBJ2-1, is DTGVSQNPRHKITKRGQNVTFRCDPISEHNRLYWYRQTLGQGPEFLTYFQNEAQLEKSRLLSDRFSAERPKGSFSTLEIQRTEQGDSAMYLCASSLGLAGYNEQFFGPGTRLTVL.